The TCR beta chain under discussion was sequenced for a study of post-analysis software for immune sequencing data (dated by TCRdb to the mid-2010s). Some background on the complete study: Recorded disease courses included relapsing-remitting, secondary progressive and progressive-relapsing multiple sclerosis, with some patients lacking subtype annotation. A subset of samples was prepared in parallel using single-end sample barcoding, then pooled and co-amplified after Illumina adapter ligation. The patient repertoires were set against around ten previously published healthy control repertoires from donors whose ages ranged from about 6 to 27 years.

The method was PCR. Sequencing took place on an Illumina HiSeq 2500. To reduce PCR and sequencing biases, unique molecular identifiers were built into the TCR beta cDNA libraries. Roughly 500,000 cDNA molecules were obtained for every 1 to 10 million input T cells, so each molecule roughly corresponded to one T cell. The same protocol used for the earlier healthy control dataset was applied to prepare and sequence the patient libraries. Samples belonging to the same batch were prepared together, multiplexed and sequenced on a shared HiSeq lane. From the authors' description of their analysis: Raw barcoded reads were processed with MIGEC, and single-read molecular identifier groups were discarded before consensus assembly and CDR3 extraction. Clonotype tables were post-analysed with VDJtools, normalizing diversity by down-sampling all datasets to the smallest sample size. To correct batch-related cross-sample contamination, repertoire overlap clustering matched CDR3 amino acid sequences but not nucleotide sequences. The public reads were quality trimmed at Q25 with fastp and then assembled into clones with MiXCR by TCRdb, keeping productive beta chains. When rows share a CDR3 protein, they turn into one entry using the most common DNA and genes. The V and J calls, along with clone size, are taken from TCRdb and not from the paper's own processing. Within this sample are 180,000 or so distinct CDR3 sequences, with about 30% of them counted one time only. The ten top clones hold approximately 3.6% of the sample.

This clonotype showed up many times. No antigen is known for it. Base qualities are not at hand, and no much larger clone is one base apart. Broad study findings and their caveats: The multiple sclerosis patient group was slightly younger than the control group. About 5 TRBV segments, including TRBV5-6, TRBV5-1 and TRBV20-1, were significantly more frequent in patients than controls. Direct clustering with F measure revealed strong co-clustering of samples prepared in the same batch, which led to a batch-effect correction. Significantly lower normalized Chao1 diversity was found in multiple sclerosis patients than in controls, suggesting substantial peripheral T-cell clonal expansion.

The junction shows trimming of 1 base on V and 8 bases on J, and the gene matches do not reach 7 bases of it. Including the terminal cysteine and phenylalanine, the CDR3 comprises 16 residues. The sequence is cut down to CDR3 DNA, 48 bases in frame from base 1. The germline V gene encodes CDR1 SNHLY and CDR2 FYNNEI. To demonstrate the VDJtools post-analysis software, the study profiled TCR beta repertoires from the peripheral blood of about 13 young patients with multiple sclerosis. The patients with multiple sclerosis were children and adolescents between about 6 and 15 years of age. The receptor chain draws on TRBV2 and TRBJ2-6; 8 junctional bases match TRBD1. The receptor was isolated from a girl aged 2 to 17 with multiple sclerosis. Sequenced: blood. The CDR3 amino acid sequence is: CASSEGAGGMTNVLTF. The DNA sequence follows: TGTGCCAGCAGTGAAGGGGCAGGGGGCATGACCAACGTCCTGACTTTC.